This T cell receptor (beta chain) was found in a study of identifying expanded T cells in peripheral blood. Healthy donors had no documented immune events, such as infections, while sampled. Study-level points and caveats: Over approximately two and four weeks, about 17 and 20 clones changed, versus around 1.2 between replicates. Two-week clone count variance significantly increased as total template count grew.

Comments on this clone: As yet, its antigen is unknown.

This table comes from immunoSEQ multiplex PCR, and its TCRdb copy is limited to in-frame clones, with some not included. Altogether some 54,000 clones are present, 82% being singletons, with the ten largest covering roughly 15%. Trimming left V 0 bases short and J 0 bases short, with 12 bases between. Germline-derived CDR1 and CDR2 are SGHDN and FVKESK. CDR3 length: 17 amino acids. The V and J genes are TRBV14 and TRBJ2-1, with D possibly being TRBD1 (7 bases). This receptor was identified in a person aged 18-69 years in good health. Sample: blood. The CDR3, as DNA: TGTGCCAGCAGCCAAGATCGGCGGGACAGCTCCTACAATGAGCAGTTCTTC. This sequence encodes CASSQDRRDSSYNEQFF.